This T cell receptor beta chain was recorded in a study of T cell responses to AZD1222 COVID-19 vaccine. General observations from the study: Elevations in Spike-specific TCR breadth and depth followed administration of two AZD1222 doses.

Germline V gene lookup returns CDR1 MNHEY and CDR2 SMNVEV (reference sequence). This CDR3 spans 12 amino acids. Trimming removed 4 bases at V and 8 bases at J, with 8 bases between. The data were produced by immunoSEQ multiplex PCR, yet TCRdb's version contains in-frame clones alone and is incomplete. The repertoire includes fewer than 180,000 clones, more than 85% of them detected once, and approximately 3.4% sits in the top ten. A remark on this clone: Its target is not known.

This chain links TRBV27 with TRBJ1-4; D gene unclear. The TCR originated in an adult who received the AZD1222 COVID-19 vaccine. This specimen consisted of peripheral blood, obtained 28 days after the second AZD1222 dose. CDR3 loop: CASSSNGEKLFF. The CDR3 nucleotides read TGTGCCAGCAGTTCGAATGGGGAAAAACTGTTTTTT. The full variable domain, rest sourced from reference TRBV27 and TRBJ1-4, is EAQVTQNPRYLITVTGKKLTVTCSQNMNHEYMSWYRQDPGLGLRQIYYSMNVEVTDKGDVPEGYKVSRKEKRNFPLILESPSPNQTSLYFCASSSNGEKLFFGSGTQLSVL.